This T cell receptor (beta chain) is drawn from a study of T cell responses to AZD1222 COVID-19 vaccine. General observations from the study: Females outnumbered males among donors, who were mostly white British; clonal diversity was possibly underestimated. Spike-wide vaccine-associated CD4 TCRs dominated at 160-218 and 743-854.

V lost 3 bases, J lost 1 base, and 0 bases stayed unmatched. The CDR3 has 14 amino acids. From germline, CDR1 is SEHNR and CDR2 FQNEAQ (reference sequence). Method: immunoSEQ multiplex PCR; TCRdb's copy keeps in-frame clones and lacks some. The sample lists 150,000 to 200,000 clones, 80% to 90% seen once, with under 6.5% in the top ten. Of note for this clone: The antigen is not known.

The chain uses TRBV7-9 and TRBJ1-3; 7 bases are a match to TRBD1. This TCR derives from an adult in good health. This specimen was peripheral blood, taken on day 0 of AZD1222 vaccination. The CDR3 loop is CASSLTGSGNTIYF. Written as DNA, the CDR3 is TGTGCCAGCAGCTTGACAGGGTCTGGAAACACCATATATTTT.